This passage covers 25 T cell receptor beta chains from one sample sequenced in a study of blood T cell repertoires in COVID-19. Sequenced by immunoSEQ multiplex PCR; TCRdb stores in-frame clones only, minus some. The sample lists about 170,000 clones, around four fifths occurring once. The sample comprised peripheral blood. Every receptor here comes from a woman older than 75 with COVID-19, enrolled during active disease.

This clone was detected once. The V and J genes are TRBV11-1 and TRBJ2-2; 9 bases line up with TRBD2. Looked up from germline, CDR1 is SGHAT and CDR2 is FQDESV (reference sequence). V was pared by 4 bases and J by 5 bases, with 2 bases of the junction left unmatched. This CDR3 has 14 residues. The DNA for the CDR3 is TGTGCCAGCAGCTGGAGCGGGAGGACCGGGGAGCTGTTTTTT. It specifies CASSWSGRTGELFF.

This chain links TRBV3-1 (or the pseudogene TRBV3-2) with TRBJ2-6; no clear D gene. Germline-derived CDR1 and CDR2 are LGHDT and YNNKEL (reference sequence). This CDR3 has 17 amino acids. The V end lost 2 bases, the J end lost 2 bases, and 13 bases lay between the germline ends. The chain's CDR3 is CASSQSSLVTGANVLTF. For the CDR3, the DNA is TGTGCCAGCAGCCAATCATCGCTAGTAACTGGGGCCAACGTCCTGACTTTC.

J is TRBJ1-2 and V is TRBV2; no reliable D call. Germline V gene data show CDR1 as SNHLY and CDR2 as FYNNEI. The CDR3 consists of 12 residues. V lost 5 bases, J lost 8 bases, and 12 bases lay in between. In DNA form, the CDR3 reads TGTGCCAGCAGTCCTACTTCTTGGGGCTACACCTTC. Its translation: CASSPTSWGYTF. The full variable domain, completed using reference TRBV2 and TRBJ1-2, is EPEVTQTPSHQVTQMGQEVILRCVPISNHLYFYWYRQILGQKVEFLVSFYNNEISEKSEIFDDQFSVERPDGSNFTLKIRSTKLEDSAMYFCASSPTSWGYTFGSGTRLTVV.

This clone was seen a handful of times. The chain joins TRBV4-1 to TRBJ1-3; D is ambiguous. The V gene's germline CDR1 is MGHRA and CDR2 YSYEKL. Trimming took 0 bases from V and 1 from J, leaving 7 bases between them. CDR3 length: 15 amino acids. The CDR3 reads CASSQDTGSGNTIYF. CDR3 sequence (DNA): TGCGCCAGCAGCCAAGATACGGGATCTGGAAACACCATATATTTT.

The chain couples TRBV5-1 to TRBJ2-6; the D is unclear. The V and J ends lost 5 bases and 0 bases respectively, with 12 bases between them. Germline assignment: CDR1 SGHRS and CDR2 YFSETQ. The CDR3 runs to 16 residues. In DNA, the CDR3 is TGCGCCAGCAGGCTTACACCAAACTCTGGGGCCAACGTCCTGACTTTC. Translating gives CASRLTPNSGANVLTF.

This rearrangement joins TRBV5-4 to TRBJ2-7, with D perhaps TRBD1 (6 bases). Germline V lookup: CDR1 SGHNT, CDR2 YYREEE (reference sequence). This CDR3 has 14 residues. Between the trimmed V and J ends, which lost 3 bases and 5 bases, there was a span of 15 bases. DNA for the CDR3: TGTGCCAGCAGCTCTACAGGGTATAGGGACGAGCAGTACTTC. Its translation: CASSSTGYRDEQYF. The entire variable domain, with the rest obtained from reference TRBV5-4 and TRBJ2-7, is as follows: ETGVTQSPTHLIKTRGQQVTLRCSSQSGHNTVSWYQQALGQGPQFIFQYYREEENGRGNFPPRFSGLQFPNYSSELNVNALELDDSALYLCASSSTGYRDEQYFGPGTRLTVT.

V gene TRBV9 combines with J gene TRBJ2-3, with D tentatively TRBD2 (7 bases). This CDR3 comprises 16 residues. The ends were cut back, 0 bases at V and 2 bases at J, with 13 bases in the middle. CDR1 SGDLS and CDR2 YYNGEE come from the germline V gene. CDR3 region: CASSVAAGANTDTQYF. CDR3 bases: TGTGCCAGCAGCGTAGCTGCGGGGGCCAACACAGATACGCAGTATTTT.

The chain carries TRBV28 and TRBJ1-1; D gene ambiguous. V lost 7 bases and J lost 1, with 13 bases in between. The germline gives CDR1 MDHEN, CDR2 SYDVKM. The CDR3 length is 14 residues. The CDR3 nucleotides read TGTGCCAGCATCCGATTTCAGGAGAACACTGAAGCTTTCTTT. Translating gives CASIRFQENTEAFF.

In DNA, the CDR3 is TGTGCCAGCAGCTTTTTTGCAGGTAGCACCGGGGAGCTGTTTTTT. This sequence encodes CASSFFAGSTGELFF. The V gene is TRBV3-1 (or the pseudogene TRBV3-2), the J gene TRBJ2-2; unclear D gene. This CDR3 is built from 15 residues. V was trimmed by 5 bases and J by 4 bases, leaving 14 bases between them. Looked up from germline, CDR1 is LGHDT and CDR2 is YNNKEL (reference sequence).

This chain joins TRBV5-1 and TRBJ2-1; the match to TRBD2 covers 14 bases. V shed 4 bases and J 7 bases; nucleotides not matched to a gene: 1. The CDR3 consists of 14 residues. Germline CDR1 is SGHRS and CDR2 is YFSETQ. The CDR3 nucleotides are TGCGCCAGCAGCGGGACTAGCGGGAGAAATGAGCAGTTCTTC. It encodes CASSGTSGRNEQFF.

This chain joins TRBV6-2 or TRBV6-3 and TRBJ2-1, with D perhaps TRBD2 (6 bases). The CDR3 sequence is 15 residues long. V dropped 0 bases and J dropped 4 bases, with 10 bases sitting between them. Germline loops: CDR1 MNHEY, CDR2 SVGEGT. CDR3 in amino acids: CASSYSGLVYNEQFF. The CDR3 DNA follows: TGTGCCAGCAGTTACTCGGGACTCGTGTACAATGAGCAGTTCTTC.

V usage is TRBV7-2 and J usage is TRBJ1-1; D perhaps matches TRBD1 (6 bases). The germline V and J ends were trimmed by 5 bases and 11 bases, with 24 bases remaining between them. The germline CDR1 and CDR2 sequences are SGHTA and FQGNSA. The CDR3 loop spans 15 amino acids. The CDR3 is CASSPTGPIKPGAFF. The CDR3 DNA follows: TGTGCCAGCAGCCCTACAGGGCCAATAAAACCTGGGGCTTTCTTT.

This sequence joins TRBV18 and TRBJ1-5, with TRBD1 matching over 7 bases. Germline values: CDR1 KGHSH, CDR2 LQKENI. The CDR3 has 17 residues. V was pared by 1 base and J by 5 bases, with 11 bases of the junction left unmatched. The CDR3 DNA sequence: TGTGCCAGCTCACCACGGAGAACTGGGACAGAATATCAGCCCCAGCATTTT. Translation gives CASSPRRTGTEYQPQHF.

For the CDR3, the DNA is TGCAGTGCTAGAACGGACAGGGGAACTTTCTTT. Translated, it gives CSARTDRGTFF. This chain uses TRBV20-1 with TRBJ1-1, with 9 bases fitting TRBD1. Germline CDR1 and CDR2: DFQATT and SNEGSKA (reference sequence). J gave up 12 bases and V 2 bases, and 4 bases lay outside the gene matches. The CDR3 covers 11 residues.

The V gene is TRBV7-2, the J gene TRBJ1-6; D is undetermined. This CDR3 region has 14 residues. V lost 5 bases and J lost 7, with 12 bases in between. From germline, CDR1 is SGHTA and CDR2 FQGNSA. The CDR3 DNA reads TGTGCCAGCAGCCCGACTAGGACCAATTCACCCCTCCACTTT. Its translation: CASSPTRTNSPLHF.

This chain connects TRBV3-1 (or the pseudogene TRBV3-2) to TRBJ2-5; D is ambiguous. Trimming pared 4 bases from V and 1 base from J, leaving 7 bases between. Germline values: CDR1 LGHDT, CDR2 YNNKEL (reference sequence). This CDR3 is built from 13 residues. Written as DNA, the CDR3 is TGTGCCAGCAGCCCCACATTCCAAGAGACCCAGTACTTC. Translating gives CASSPTFQETQYF.

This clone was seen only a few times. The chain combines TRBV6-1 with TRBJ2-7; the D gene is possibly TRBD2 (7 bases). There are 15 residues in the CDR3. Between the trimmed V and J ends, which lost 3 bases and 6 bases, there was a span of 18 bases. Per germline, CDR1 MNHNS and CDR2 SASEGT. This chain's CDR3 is CASSEHGPGGSEQYF. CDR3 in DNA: TGTGCCAGCAGTGAGCACGGGCCGGGGGGCTCCGAGCAGTACTTC.

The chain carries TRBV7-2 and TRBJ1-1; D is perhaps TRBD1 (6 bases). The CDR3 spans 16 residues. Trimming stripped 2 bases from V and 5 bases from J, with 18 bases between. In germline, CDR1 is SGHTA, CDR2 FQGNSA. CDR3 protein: CASSLWEAGALTEAFF. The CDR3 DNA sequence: TGTGCCAGCAGCTTATGGGAAGCGGGGGCGCTGACTGAAGCTTTCTTT.

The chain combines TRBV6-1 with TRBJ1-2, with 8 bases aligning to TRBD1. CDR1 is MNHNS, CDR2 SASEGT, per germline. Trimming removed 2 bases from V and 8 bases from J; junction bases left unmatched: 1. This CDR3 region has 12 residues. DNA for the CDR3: TGTGCCAGCAGTGAATCAGGGGGCGGCTACACCTTC. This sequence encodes CASSESGGGYTF.

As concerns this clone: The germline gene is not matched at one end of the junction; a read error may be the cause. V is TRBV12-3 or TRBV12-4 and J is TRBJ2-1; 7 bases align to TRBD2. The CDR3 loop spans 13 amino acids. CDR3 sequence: CASSLDSGGSRLF. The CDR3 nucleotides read TGTGCCAGCAGTTTAGACTCGGGGGGTTCCCGTCTCTTC.

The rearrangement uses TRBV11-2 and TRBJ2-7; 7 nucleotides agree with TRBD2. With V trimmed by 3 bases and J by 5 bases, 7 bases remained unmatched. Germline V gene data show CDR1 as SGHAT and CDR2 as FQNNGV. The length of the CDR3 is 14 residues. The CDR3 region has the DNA TGTGCCAGCAGCTTGAGAGGAGGGAGGGACGAGCAGTACTTC. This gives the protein CASSLRGGRDEQYF.

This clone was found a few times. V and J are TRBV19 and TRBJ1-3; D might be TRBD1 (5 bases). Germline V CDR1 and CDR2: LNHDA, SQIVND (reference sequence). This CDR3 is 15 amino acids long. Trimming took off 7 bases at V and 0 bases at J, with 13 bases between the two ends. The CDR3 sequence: CASTVMGLSGNTIYF. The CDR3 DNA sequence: TGTGCCAGTACCGTGATGGGACTCTCTGGAAACACCATATATTTT.

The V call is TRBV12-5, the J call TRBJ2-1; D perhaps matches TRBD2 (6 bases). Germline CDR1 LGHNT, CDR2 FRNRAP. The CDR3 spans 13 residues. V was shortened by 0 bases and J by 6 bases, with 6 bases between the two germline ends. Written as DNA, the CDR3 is TGTGCTAGTGGTTTGGTTAGCGGCAATGAGCAGTTCTTC. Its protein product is CASGLVSGNEQFF.

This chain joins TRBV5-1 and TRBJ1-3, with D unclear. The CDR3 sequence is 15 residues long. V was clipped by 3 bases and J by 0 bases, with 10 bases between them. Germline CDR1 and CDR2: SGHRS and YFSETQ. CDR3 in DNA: TGCGCCAGCAGCTCAGAACACAACTCTGGAAACACCATATATTTT. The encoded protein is CASSSEHNSGNTIYF.

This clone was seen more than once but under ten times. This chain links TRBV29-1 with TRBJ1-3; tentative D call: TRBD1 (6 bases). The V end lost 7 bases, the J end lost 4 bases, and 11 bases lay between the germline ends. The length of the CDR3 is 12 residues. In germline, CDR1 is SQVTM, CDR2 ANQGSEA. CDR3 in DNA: TGCAGCGCCGAGACAGGCGGAAACACCATATATTTT. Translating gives CSAETGGNTIYF.